This T cell receptor beta chain is drawn from a study of shared clonotypes between healthy human individuals. General study points: Across subsets, estimated richness was generally greater for naive than for memory populations.

In this sample, this clone turned up many times. Its antigen is not known. Profiled with immunoSEQ multiplex PCR; TCRdb holds only in-frame clones, not every one. The profile shows about 1 million clones, approximately 80% of them singletons. The CDR3 consists of 14 residues. The V gene's germline CDR1 is MDHEN and CDR2 SYDVKM. The germline V and J ends were trimmed by 1 base and 3 bases, with 8 bases remaining between them. The clonotype originates from a man aged 18 to 30 in good health. Some clones in this sample may be carry-over from other donors' samples. The rearrangement joins TRBV28 to TRBJ2-3; TRBD2 is a possible D gene (6 bases). Sequencing input: memory CD4+ T cells from PBMCs. Subset described: CD45RA-negative fraction. CDR3 DNA: TGTGCCAGCAGTTTATCCGGGGGAACAGATACGCAGTATTTT. This sequence encodes CASSLSGGTDTQYF.